Each of the 5 T cell receptor beta chains below was sequenced from the same sample in a study of shared clonotypes between healthy human individuals. Sequenced by immunoSEQ multiplex PCR; TCRdb stores in-frame clones only, minus some. Here the sample spans about 1.5 million clones, nearly 99% being singletons. The source material was naive CD4+ T cells sorted from blood. Noted subset: CD45RA+ positively selected. Every receptor here comes from a man aged 30 to 39 in good health.

This clone was observed once. The chain carries TRBV6-6 and TRBJ2-5; D perhaps matches TRBD2 (6 bases). CDR3 length: 15 amino acids. Trimming cost V 6 bases and J 4 bases, with 18 bases left between them. From germline, CDR1 is MNHNY and CDR2 SVGAGI (reference sequence). This CDR3 reads CASRASASLVETQYF. The CDR3 DNA sequence: TGTGCCAGCAGAGCTAGCGCCTCCTTGGTAGAGACCCAGTACTTC.

The chain has TRBV5-4 and TRBJ2-3; D may be TRBD2 (5 bases). Germline assignment: CDR1 SGHNT and CDR2 YYREEE (reference sequence). The CDR3 is made up of 15 amino acids. Trimming removed 7 bases at V and 0 bases at J, with 15 bases between. CDR3 protein: CASPSRARSTDTQYF. The CDR3 coding sequence is TGTGCCAGCCCCTCGAGGGCAAGGAGCACAGATACGCAGTATTTT. Full variable domain (missing parts from reference TRBV5-4 and TRBJ2-3): ETGVTQSPTHLIKTRGQQVTLRCSSQSGHNTVSWYQQALGQGPQFIFQYYREEENGRGNFPPRFSGLQFPNYSSELNVNALELDDSALYLCASPSRARSTDTQYFGPGTRLTVL.

The rearrangement links TRBV5-1 to TRBJ1-2; TRBD1 is a possible D gene (5 bases). This CDR3 is built from 16 residues. V lost 2 bases and J 7 bases, leaving 21 bases between the germline ends. CDR1 is SGHRS, CDR2 YFSETQ, per germline. Here the CDR3 reads CASSLYPGGDERGYTF. DNA of the CDR3: TGCGCCAGCAGCTTATATCCTGGAGGGGATGAGCGTGGCTACACCTTC.

J is TRBJ1-1 and V is TRBV6-6; TRBD1 might be the D (5 bases). CDR1 MNHNY and CDR2 SVGAGI come from the germline V gene (reference sequence). This CDR3 contains 13 residues. With 0 bases removed from V and 7 bases from J, the gap between germline ends came to 9 bases. CDR3 sequence reads: CASSYSKGLEAFF. The CDR3 DNA sequence: TGTGCCAGCAGTTACTCGAAGGGACTTGAAGCTTTCTTT.

This sequence joins TRBV2 and TRBJ1-5; tentative D call: TRBD1 (5 bases). The CDR3 runs to 15 residues. The V gene lost 7 bases and the J gene lost 1 base, with 14 bases spanning the gap. Per germline, CDR1 SNHLY and CDR2 FYNNEI. This chain's CDR3 is CASKFLGDSNQPQHF. For the CDR3, the DNA is TGTGCCAGCAAGTTTTTAGGGGACAGCAATCAGCCCCAGCATTTT. Looking up the rest from reference TRBV2 and TRBJ1-5 gives the full variable domain: EPEVTQTPSHQVTQMGQEVILRCVPISNHLYFYWYRQILGQKVEFLVSFYNNEISEKSEIFDDQFSVERPDGSNFTLKIRSTKLEDSAMYFCASKFLGDSNQPQHFGDGTRLSIL.